This T cell receptor (beta chain) was documented in a study of blood T cell repertoires in COVID-19. Study information: Acute and convalescent COVID-19 samples came from the United States, Italy and Spain. The analysed material was cDNA or gDNA that came from T cells, B-cell-depleted T cells, or PBMCs.

This clone appeared a few times. There are 15 residues in the CDR3. Per the germline V gene, CDR1 is SGHAT and CDR2 is FQDESV (reference sequence). Trimming at V came to 4 bases and at J to 2 bases, leaving 5 bases not matched to a gene. In the source study's methods: Estimated nucleated cell counts came from reference gene primer amplification. The protocol was immunoSEQ multiplex PCR, while the TCRdb copy is restricted to in-frame clones and leaves out a portion. The V and J calls and clone size come from that table; D and trimming were worked out from the DNA. The sample lists 100,000 to 150,000 clones, around 87% occurring once.

The chain joins TRBV11-1 to TRBJ1-3; the match to TRBD1 covers 7 bases. The sequence derives from a human donor in a cohort sampled during active COVID-19. The sequenced material came from peripheral blood. Here the CDR3 reads CASSSDRVPGNTIYF. The CDR3 nucleotides read TGTGCCAGCAGCTCCGACAGGGTGCCTGGAAACACCATATATTTT.